Listed below are T cell receptor beta chains from one sample, sequenced in a study of T-cell reconstitution after alpha-beta-depleted transplantation in children. TCRdb reprocessed the PCR reads via MiXCR and lists one record per CDR3 protein. The sample includes approximately 170,000 distinct CDR3 sequences, 11% of them seen just once. The specimen comprised PBMCs, sampled before TCRalphabeta/CD19-depleted stem cell transplant. The receptors come from a boy between 2 and 10 years old with acute myeloid leukemia, due to receive a stem cell transplant. Each CDR3 is given with its conserved first and last residue. Fields, in order: D gene, J gene, clone size, V gene, CDR3 DNA, CDR3 protein. The D gene is left open where the match is weak. Clone size appears in some rows only: once, few, many, or a class for an expanded clone.

d_call: NA
j_call: TRBJ2-3
clone_size: many
v_call: TRBV4-1
cdr3_nt: TGCGCCAGCAGCCAAGATTTACGGACAGCATCCGACCACCCAGAGAGAGCAGATACGCAGTATTTT
cdr3_aa: CASSQDLRTASDHPERADTQYF

d_call: TRBD2
j_call: TRBJ2-4
clone_size: many
v_call: TRBV20-1
cdr3_nt: TGCAGTGCCCCCAGGACTAGCGGGACGTGGATCAAAAACATTCAGTACTTC
cdr3_aa: CSAPRTSGTWIKNIQYF

d_call: TRBD1
j_call: TRBJ1-1
clone_size: many
v_call: TRBV20-1
cdr3_nt: TGCAGTGCCCCGACAGGGGGTATGAACACTGAAGCTTTCTTT
cdr3_aa: CSAPTGGMNTEAFF

d_call: TRBD2
j_call: TRBJ2-3
clone_size: many
v_call: TRBV12-3/TRBV12-4
cdr3_nt: TGTGCCAGCAGTACTAGCGCTGAAACAGATACGCAGTATTTT
cdr3_aa: CASSTSAETDTQYF

d_call: NA
j_call: TRBJ1-2
clone_size: many
v_call: TRBV5-1
cdr3_nt: TGCGCCAGCAGCTCGGACGGGACAACCTATGGCTACACCTTC
cdr3_aa: CASSSDGTTYGYTF

d_call: NA
j_call: TRBJ2-1
clone_size: many
v_call: TRBV20-1
cdr3_nt: TGCAGTGCTAGGTCTTCGAGCTCCTACAATGAGCAGTTCTTC
cdr3_aa: CSARSSSSYNEQFF

d_call: NA
j_call: TRBJ1-2
clone_size: many
v_call: TRBV27
cdr3_nt: TGTGCCAGCAGAAAGGGGACGGGTGGCTACACCTTC
cdr3_aa: CASRKGTGGYTF

d_call: NA
j_call: TRBJ2-1
clone_size: many
v_call: TRBV24-1
cdr3_nt: TGTGCCACCAGTGATACGGACGGGAGCTCCTACAATGAGCAGTTCTTC
cdr3_aa: CATSDTDGSSYNEQFF

d_call: TRBD1
j_call: TRBJ1-5
clone_size: many
v_call: TRBV20-1
cdr3_nt: TGCAGAGCCCCGGACAGGTTCGGCGCATGGCCCCAGCATTTT
cdr3_aa: CRAPDRFGAWPQHF

d_call: TRBD2
j_call: TRBJ2-1
clone_size: many
v_call: TRBV12-3/TRBV12-4
cdr3_nt: TGTGCCAGCAGTGACTCTAGCGGGGGCTACAATGAGCAGTTCTTC
cdr3_aa: CASSDSSGGYNEQFF

d_call: NA
j_call: TRBJ2-7
clone_size: NA
v_call: TRBV4-2
cdr3_nt: TGTGCCATGGGCCCCGGGGACGGCTGCGAGCAGTACTTC
cdr3_aa: CAMGPGDGCEQYF

d_call: NA
j_call: TRBJ2-1
clone_size: NA
v_call: TRBV2
cdr3_nt: TGTGCCAGCAGTGGGGGTGACTCCTACAATGAGCAGTTCTTC
cdr3_aa: CASSGGDSYNEQFF

d_call: NA
j_call: TRBJ2-3
clone_size: many
v_call: TRBV14
cdr3_nt: TGTGCCAGCAGCCATCGGCCCGATACGCAGTATTTT
cdr3_aa: CASSHRPDTQYF

d_call: NA
j_call: TRBJ1-2
clone_size: many
v_call: TRBV6-5
cdr3_nt: TGTGCCAGCAGTTACTCGACATTGCGCGGCTACACCTTC
cdr3_aa: CASSYSTLRGYTF

d_call: NA
j_call: TRBJ1-1
clone_size: NA
v_call: TRBV6-1
cdr3_nt: TGTGCCAGCAATACAGGTCTTAGGACTGAAGCTTTCTTT
cdr3_aa: CASNTGLRTEAFF

d_call: NA
j_call: TRBJ2-2
clone_size: many
v_call: TRBV20-1
cdr3_nt: TGCAGTGTAGGGGGGTCGAACACCGGGGAGCTGTTTTTT
cdr3_aa: CSVGGSNTGELFF

d_call: TRBD1
j_call: TRBJ2-7
clone_size: NA
v_call: TRBV9
cdr3_nt: TGTGGCAGCGGCCCCCGGACAGGGGGAGATTACGAGCAGTACTTC
cdr3_aa: CGSGPRTGGDYEQYF

d_call: NA
j_call: TRBJ1-1
clone_size: many
v_call: TRBV20-1
cdr3_nt: TGCAGTGCTAGTAATCGATGGCCTTTGAACACTGAAGCTTTCTTT
cdr3_aa: CSASNRWPLNTEAFF

d_call: NA
j_call: TRBJ2-2
clone_size: many
v_call: TRBV12-5
cdr3_nt: TGTGCTAGTGGACTCTGGGTGAACACCGGGGAGCTGTTTTTT
cdr3_aa: CASGLWVNTGELFF

d_call: TRBD1
j_call: TRBJ2-3
clone_size: many
v_call: TRBV12-3/TRBV12-4
cdr3_nt: TGTGCCAGCAGTCCCATGGGACAGCGATCCACAGATACGCAGTATTTT
cdr3_aa: CASSPMGQRSTDTQYF

d_call: NA
j_call: TRBJ2-7
clone_size: NA
v_call: TRBV25-1
cdr3_nt: TGTGCCTCTCAAGTAGGGGGGGCGGACGAGCAGTACTTC
cdr3_aa: CASQVGGADEQYF

d_call: TRBD1
j_call: TRBJ1-5
clone_size: many
v_call: TRBV20-1
cdr3_nt: TGCAGTGCTAGAGATCTCAGGACAGGGGTCGGCAATCAGCCCCAGCATTTT
cdr3_aa: CSARDLRTGVGNQPQHF

d_call: NA
j_call: TRBJ2-5
clone_size: many
v_call: TRBV3-1
cdr3_nt: TGTGCCAGCAGCTACCGGGGGCGGGAGACCCAGTACTTC
cdr3_aa: CASSYRGRETQYF

d_call: TRBD1
j_call: TRBJ1-2
clone_size: many
v_call: TRBV5-1
cdr3_nt: TGCGCCAGCAGCGCCGACAGGGGGCTAAACTATGGCTACACCTTC
cdr3_aa: CASSADRGLNYGYTF

d_call: NA
j_call: TRBJ1-1
clone_size: NA
v_call: TRBV28
cdr3_nt: TGTGCCAGCAGTTTGACGGGATGGACTGAAGCTTTCTTT
cdr3_aa: CASSLTGWTEAFF

d_call: NA
j_call: TRBJ2-2
clone_size: many
v_call: TRBV15
cdr3_nt: TGTGCCACCAGCAGAGTCGGGGAGGCCGGGGAGCTGTTTTTT
cdr3_aa: CATSRVGEAGELFF

d_call: NA
j_call: TRBJ2-3
clone_size: many
v_call: TRBV6-1
cdr3_nt: TGTGCCAGCAGTGACAGGGGAAGCACAGATACGCAGTATTTT
cdr3_aa: CASSDRGSTDTQYF

d_call: NA
j_call: TRBJ2-7
clone_size: many
v_call: TRBV7-8
cdr3_nt: TGTGCCAGCAGCCCGCCGGGGCAGGGTCACGAGCAGTACTTC
cdr3_aa: CASSPPGQGHEQYF

d_call: TRBD1
j_call: TRBJ2-1
clone_size: many
v_call: TRBV9
cdr3_nt: TGTGCCAGCAGCGGCCTGGACAGGGCGGGATACAATGAGCAGTTCTTC
cdr3_aa: CASSGLDRAGYNEQFF

d_call: NA
j_call: TRBJ1-1
clone_size: many
v_call: TRBV7-9
cdr3_nt: TGTGCCAGCAGCGTCGGACGAGAAGCTTTCTTT
cdr3_aa: CASSVGREAFF

d_call: NA
j_call: TRBJ1-1
clone_size: many
v_call: TRBV7-2
cdr3_nt: TGTGCCAGCAGAAAAAGTTCGAACACTGAAGCTTTCTTT
cdr3_aa: CASRKSSNTEAFF

d_call: NA
j_call: TRBJ1-5
clone_size: many
v_call: TRBV3-1
cdr3_nt: TGTGCCAGCAGCCAAGGGCAGGGGTTTGGGCAGCCCCAGCATTTT
cdr3_aa: CASSQGQGFGQPQHF